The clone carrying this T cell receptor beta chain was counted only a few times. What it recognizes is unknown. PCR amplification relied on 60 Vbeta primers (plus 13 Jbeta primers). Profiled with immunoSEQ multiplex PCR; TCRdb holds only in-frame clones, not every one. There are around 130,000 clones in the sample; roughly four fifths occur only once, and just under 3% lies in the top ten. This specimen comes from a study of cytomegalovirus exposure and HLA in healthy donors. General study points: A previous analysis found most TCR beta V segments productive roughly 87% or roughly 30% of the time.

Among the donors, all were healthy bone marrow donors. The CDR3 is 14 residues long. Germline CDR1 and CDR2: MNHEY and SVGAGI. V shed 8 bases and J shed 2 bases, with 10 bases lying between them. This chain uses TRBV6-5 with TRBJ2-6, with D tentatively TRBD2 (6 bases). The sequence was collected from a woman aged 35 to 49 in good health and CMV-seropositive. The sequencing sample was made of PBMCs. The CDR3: CASQTGAGANVLTF. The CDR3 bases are TGTGCCAGCCAGACGGGGGCTGGGGCCAACGTCCTGACTTTC.